These 6 T cell receptor beta chains were all obtained from the same sample, sequenced in a study of shared clonotypes between healthy human individuals. TCRdb keeps only in-frame clones here, not all; method: immunoSEQ multiplex PCR. The sample has some 1,600,000 clones, roughly 98% seen once. The specimen was naive CD4+ T cells sorted from blood. Subset defined: CD45RA+ positively selected. Source of these receptors: a man aged 25-45 years in good health.

The V and J genes are TRBV6-6 and TRBJ1-2; D gene unclear. Germline values: CDR1 MNHNY, CDR2 SVGAGI (reference sequence). V was shortened by 2 bases and J by 2 bases, with 15 bases between the two germline ends. CDR3 length equals 16 residues. The CDR3 region is CASSYRRGSGNYGYTF. The CDR3 coding sequence is TGTGCCAGCAGTTACCGTAGAGGCTCGGGGAACTATGGCTACACCTTC.

J is TRBJ2-7 and V is TRBV28; 7 nucleotides agree with TRBD2. Trimming cost V 6 bases and J 3 bases; bases outside gene matches: 14. The CDR3 has 16 amino acids. The V gene's germline CDR1 is MDHEN and CDR2 SYDVKM. CDR3 protein: CASRSPKPGLYYEQYF. The CDR3 coding sequence is TGTGCCAGCAGGAGCCCGAAGCCGGGACTATACTACGAGCAGTACTTC. The whole variable domain, remainder taken from reference TRBV28 and TRBJ2-7, is DVKVTQSSRYLVKRTGEKVFLECVQDMDHENMFWYRQDPGLGLRLIYFSYDVKMKEKGDIPEGYSVSREKKERFSLILESASTNQTSMYLCASRSPKPGLYYEQYFGPGTRLTVT.

The rearrangement joins TRBV5-4 to TRBJ2-2; D gene ambiguous. Germline loops: CDR1 SGHNT, CDR2 YYREEE (reference sequence). Between the trimmed V and J ends, which lost 4 bases and 7 bases, there was a span of 5 bases. This CDR3 comprises 11 residues. CDR3 region: CASSGVGELFF. CDR3 nucleotides: TGTGCCAGCAGCGGTGTCGGGGAGCTGTTTTTT.

This rearrangement joins TRBV29-1 to TRBJ2-1; TRBD1 aligns across 8 bases. Germline CDR1 SQVTM, CDR2 ANQGSEA. The V segment lost 5 bases and the J segment 6 bases; nucleotides outside the gene matches: 9. This CDR3 region has 14 residues. This CDR3 reads CSVTDRAISNEQFF. CDR3 DNA: TGCAGCGTTACGGACAGGGCGATTTCCAATGAGCAGTTCTTC.

The rearrangement links TRBV15 to TRBJ1-5; the D is unclear. The V gene lost 3 bases and the J gene lost 0 bases, with 15 bases spanning the gap. There are 17 residues in the CDR3. CDR1 and CDR2 from the germline V gene are LNHNV and YYDKDF (reference sequence). The CDR3, as DNA: TGTGCCACCAGCAGCCCGGCTTCCGGGGATAGCAATCAGCCCCAGCATTTT. Translation gives CATSSPASGDSNQPQHF.

This clone was detected only once. The genes are TRBV28 and TRBJ1-5, with TRBD1 identical over 9 bases. The CDR3 spans 15 residues. V gave up 4 bases and J gave up 5 bases; unmatched junction bases: 6. Germline lookup yields CDR1 MDHEN and CDR2 SYDVKM. CDR3 bases: TGTGCCAGCAGTTCGGACAGGGGATATGATCAGCCCCAGCATTTT. This translates into CASSSDRGYDQPQHF. Using reference TRBV28 and TRBJ1-5 for the parts outside the CDR3, the full variable domain is DVKVTQSSRYLVKRTGEKVFLECVQDMDHENMFWYRQDPGLGLRLIYFSYDVKMKEKGDIPEGYSVSREKKERFSLILESASTNQTSMYLCASSSDRGYDQPQHFGDGTRLSIL.